Here is one T cell receptor (beta chain) with its context. Its target is unknown. Pre-surgery treatment included at least one anti-epileptic drug. The sample comes from a study of brain T cells in children with intractable seizures. Per germline, CDR1 MNHEY and CDR2 SMNVEV (reference sequence). CDR3 size: 17 residues. V trimming: 0 bases; J trimming: 5 bases; junction bases outside the gene matches: 5. Here immunoSEQ multiplex PCR was the method, and the copy in TCRdb shows in-frame clones only, minus some. The sample consists of 95,000 to 120,000 clones, around 94% of them appearing once. Findings and caveats of the study: Viral specificity was inferred only from CDR3 similarity; HCMV serostatus was unknown.

The clonotype comes from a boy younger than two with hemimegalencephaly and intractable seizures. This chain uses TRBV27 with TRBJ2-5; 14 bases agree with TRBD2. The material sequenced was peripheral blood, taken at surgery. For the CDR3, the DNA is TGTGCCAGCAGTTTATCGAGACTAGCGGGAGGGCCGGAGACCCAGTACTTC. Translating it yields CASSLSRLAGGPETQYF.